This TCR beta chain came from a study of CD8 T cells in ankylosing spondylitis. Study conclusions and caveats: Earlier literature documents some of the motif variants in reactive arthritis synovial fluid and blood. The clones that were linked to disease were reported to be significantly enriched in matched synovial fluid samples from ankylosing spondylitis patients.

CDR1 and CDR2 from the germline V gene are LNHDA and SQIVND (reference sequence). The CDR3 spans 15 residues. V was clipped by 2 bases and J by 5 bases, with 12 bases between them. In making TCR beta libraries, quantitative 5'-RACE with molecular barcodes was used. From the 5' RACE reads, TCRdb called clonotypes with MiXCR, one entry per CDR3 protein. This sample has approximately 340,000 distinct CDR3 sequences, with about 15% found just once. In this sample, this clonotype turned up a few times. The antigen is undetermined. The sequence was obtained from a male donor with ankylosing spondylitis or in good health (not recorded which). The genes are TRBV19 and TRBJ2-2; the D is unclear. What was sequenced was blood, either unsorted or a sorted T cell fraction (not recorded which). The CDR3 region has the DNA TGTGCCAGTAGTATATCCCAGATGGTTACCGGGGAGCTGTTTTTT. Translation gives CASSISQMVTGELFF. Full variable domain (rest looked up from reference TRBV19 and TRBJ2-2): DGGITQSPKYLFRKEGQNVTLSCEQNLNHDAMYWYRQDPGQGLRLIYYSQIVNDFQKGDIAEGYSVSREKKESFPLTVTSAQKNPTAFYLCASSISQMVTGELFFGEGSRLTVL.